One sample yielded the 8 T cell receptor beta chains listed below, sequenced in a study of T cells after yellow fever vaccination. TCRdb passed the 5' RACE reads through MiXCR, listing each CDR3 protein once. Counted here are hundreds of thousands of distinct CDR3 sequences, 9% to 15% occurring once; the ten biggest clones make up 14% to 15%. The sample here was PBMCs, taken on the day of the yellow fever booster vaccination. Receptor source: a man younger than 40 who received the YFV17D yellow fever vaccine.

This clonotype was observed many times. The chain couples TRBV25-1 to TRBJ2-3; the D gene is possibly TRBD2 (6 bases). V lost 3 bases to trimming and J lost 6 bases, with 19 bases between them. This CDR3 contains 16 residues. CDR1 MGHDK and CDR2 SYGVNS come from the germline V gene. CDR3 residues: CASSDLRRGRVDTQYF. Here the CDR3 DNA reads TGTGCCAGCAGTGATCTGAGGCGGGGTAGGGTGGATACGCAGTATTTT.

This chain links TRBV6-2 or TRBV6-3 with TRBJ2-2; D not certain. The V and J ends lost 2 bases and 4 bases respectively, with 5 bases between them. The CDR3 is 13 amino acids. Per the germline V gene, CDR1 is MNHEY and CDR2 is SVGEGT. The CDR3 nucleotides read TGTGCCAGCAGTTACGGCGCCACCGGGGAGCTGTTTTTT. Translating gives CASSYGATGELFF.

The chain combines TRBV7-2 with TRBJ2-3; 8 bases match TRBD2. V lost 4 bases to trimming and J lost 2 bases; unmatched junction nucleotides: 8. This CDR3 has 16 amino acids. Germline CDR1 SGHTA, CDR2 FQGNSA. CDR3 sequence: CASSSGVAGFTDTQYF. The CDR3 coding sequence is TGTGCCAGCAGCTCGGGGGTAGCGGGGTTCACAGATACGCAGTATTTT. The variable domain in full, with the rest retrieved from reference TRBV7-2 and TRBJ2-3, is GAGVSQSPSNKVTEKGKDVELRCDPISGHTALYWYRQSLGQGLEFLIYFQGNSAPDKSGLPSDRFSAERTGGSVSTLTIQRTQQEDSAVYLCASSSGVAGFTDTQYFGPGTRLTVL.

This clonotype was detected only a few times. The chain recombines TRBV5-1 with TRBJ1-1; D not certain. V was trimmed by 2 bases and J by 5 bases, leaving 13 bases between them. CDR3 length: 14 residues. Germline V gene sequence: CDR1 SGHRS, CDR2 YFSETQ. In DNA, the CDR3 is TGCGCCAGCAGCTTACTGGCCGCGGGGACTGAAGCTTTCTTT. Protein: CASSLLAAGTEAFF.

CDR3 bases: TGTGCCTCCTCCCATTCGACAGGGGGCCCTCAGCCCCAGCATTTT. This sequence encodes CASSHSTGGPQPQHF. V gene TRBV3-1 combines with J gene TRBJ1-5; 10 nucleotides agree with TRBD1. In germline, CDR1 is LGHDT, CDR2 YNNKEL (reference sequence). CDR3 length equals 15 residues. V was pared by 11 bases and J by 6 bases, with 13 bases of the junction left unmatched.

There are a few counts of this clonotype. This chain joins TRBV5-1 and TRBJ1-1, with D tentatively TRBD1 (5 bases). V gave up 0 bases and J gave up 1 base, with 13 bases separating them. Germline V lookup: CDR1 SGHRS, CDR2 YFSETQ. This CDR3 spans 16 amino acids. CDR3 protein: CASSLEGFGGNTEAFF. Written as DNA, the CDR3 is TGCGCCAGCAGCTTGGAGGGGTTTGGTGGGAACACTGAAGCTTTCTTT. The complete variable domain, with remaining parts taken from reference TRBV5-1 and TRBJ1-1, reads KAGVTQTPRYLIKTRGQQVTLSCSPISGHRSVSWYQQTPGQGLQFLFEYFSETQRNKGNFPGRFSGRQFSNSRSEMNVSTLELGDSALYLCASSLEGFGGNTEAFFGQGTRLTVV.

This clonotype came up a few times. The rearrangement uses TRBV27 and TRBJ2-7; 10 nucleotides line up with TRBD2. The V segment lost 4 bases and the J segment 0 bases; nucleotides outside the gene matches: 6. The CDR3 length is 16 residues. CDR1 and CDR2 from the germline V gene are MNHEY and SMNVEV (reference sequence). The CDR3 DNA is TGTGCCAGCAGTTCGTCCAGCGGGAGGGCCTCCTACGAGCAGTACTTC. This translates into CASSSSSGRASYEQYF.

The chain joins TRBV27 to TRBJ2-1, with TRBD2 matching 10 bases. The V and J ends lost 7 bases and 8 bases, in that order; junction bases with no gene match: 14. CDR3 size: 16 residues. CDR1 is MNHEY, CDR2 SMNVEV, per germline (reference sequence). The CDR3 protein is CASKKHSGRPADEQFF. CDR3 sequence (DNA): TGTGCCAGCAAAAAACATAGCGGGAGGCCCGCCGATGAGCAGTTCTTC.